This T cell receptor beta chain came from a study of shared clonotypes between healthy human individuals. The V gene end was trimmed by 6 bases and the J gene end by 7 bases; junction bases not matched to a gene: 2. This CDR3 region has 13 residues. Germline CDR1 MNHEY, CDR2 SMNVEV (reference sequence). Concerning this clone: Different DNA sequences within this sample yield the same CDR3.

Repertoires were generated with immunoSEQ multiplex PCR, while TCRdb's copy carries only in-frame clones and drops some. Among over 700,000 clones, 55% to 75% were seen once, and the ten largest hold under 2%. Material: memory CD4+ T cells sorted from blood. Subset defined: CD45RA-negative fraction. The V and J genes are TRBV27 and TRBJ2-1; 11 nucleotides align to TRBD1. This TCR derives from a woman in her thirties in good health. Here the CDR3 reads CASSGTGGNEQFF. The CDR3 DNA sequence: TGTGCCAGCAGCGGGACAGGGGGGAATGAGCAGTTCTTC.